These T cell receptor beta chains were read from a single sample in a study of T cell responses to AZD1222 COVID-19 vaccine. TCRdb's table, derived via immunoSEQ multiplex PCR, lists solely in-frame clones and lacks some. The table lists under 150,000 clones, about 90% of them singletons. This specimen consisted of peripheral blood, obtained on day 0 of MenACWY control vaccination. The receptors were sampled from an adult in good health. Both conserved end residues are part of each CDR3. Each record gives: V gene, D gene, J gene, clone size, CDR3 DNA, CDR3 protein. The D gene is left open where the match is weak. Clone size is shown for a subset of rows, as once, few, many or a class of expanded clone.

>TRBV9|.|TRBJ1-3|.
TGTGCCAGCAGCGTCGGGCAGGGGATCTACACCATATATTTT
CASSVGQGIYTIYF
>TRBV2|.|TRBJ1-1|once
TGTGCCAGCAGTGAAGTAGGTGAAGCTTTCTTT
CASSEVGEAFF
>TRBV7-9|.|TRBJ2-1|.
TGTGCCAGCAGGGCAGGATTTAACAATGAGCAGTTCTTC
CASRAGFNNEQFF
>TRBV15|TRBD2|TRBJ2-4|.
TGTGCCACCAGCAGAGTCCTAGCGGGAGGGCCTCGAGAAAACATTCAGTACTTC
CATSRVLAGGPRENIQYF
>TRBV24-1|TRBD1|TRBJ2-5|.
TGTGCCACCAGTGATCAGGGACAGGGGGATCTACAGACCCAGTACTTC
CATSDQGQGDLQTQYF
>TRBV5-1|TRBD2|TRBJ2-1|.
TGCGCCAGCAGCTTGGCTAGCGGGAGGGGTAATGAGCAGTTCTTC
CASSLASGRGNEQFF
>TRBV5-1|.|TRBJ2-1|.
TGCGCCAGCAGCTTTAGACATGAGCAGTTCTTC
CASSFRHEQFF
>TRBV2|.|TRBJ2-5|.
TGTGCCAGAGGACAGGGAGGGATGAAGACCCAGTACTTC
CARGQGGMKTQYF
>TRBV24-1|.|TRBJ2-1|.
TGTGCCACCAGTGATCGCACGGAAGAGCAGTTCTTC
CATSDRTEEQFF
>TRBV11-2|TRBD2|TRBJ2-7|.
TGTGCCAGCAGCTCGAGGACTAGCGGAAGTGAGCAGTACTTC
CASSSRTSGSEQYF
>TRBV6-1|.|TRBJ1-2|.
TGTGCCAGCAGTGAATCCCGCTACTATGGCTACACCTTC
CASSESRYYGYTF
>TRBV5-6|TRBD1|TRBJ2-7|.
TGTGCCAGCAGCTTCCGGGACAGGGGACGAGAGCAGTACTTC
CASSFRDRGREQYF
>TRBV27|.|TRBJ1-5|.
TGTGCCAGCAGTTTATCCCGGACAGGCAATCAGCCCCAGCATTTT
CASSLSRTGNQPQHF
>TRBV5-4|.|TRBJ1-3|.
TGTGCCAGCAGCTCGAAAGCCTCGGTCGGAAACACCATATATTTT
CASSSKASVGNTIYF
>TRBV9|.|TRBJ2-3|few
TGTGCCAGCAGCGTACTCGACTCCGCGGATACGCAGTATTTT
CASSVLDSADTQYF
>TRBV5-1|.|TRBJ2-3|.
TGCGCCAGCAGCTACGGACGCAATTTCGGCACAGATACGCAGTATTTT
CASSYGRNFGTDTQYF
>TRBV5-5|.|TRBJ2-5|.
TGTGCCAGCAGCTTGAGTCTCGTCCCCGAGACCCAGTACTTC
CASSLSLVPETQYF
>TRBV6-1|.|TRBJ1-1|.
TGTGCCAGCAGTTTCACCTCGGGCACTGAAGCTTTCTTT
CASSFTSGTEAFF
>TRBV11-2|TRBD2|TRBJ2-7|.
TGTGCCAGCAGCGGGGTAAGACTAGCGGGAGGAGCCTACGAGCAGTACTTC
CASSGVRLAGGAYEQYF
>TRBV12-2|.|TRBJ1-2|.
TGTGCAAGTCGCGAACACTATAACTATGGCTACACCTTC
CASREHYNYGYTF
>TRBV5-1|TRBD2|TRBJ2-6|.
TGCGCCAGCAGCCCAACTAGCGGGATTGGGGCCAACGTCCTGACTTTC
CASSPTSGIGANVLTF
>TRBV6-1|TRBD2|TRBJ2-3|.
TGTGCCAGCAGTGCCTTGACTAGCGGGCCTAGCACAGATACGCAGTATTTT
CASSALTSGPSTDTQYF
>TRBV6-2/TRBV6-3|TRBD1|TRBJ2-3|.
TGTGCCAGCAGTTACCCCAAGGGGGCCAAGTTCGCAGATACGCAGTATTTT
CASSYPKGAKFADTQYF
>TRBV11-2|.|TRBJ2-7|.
TGTGCCAGCAGCTTATCGAAAGGGGGCTCCTACGAGCAGTACTTC
CASSLSKGGSYEQYF
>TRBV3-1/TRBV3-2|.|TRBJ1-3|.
TGTGCCAGCAGCCAAGCTTCTGGCTCTGGAAACACCATATATTTT
CASSQASGSGNTIYF